This T cell receptor (beta chain) was sequenced in a study of chemoradiotherapy in HPV16-positive cancers. Study context: Candidate HPV-specific clones and shared TCR motifs came from a couple of HPV16-positive patients.

Germline values: CDR1 SGHTA, CDR2 FQGNSA. The trim removed 3 bases at V and 5 bases at J, leaving 5 bases unmatched. This CDR3 is built from 15 residues. Repeated repertoire sampling spanned the course of chemoradiotherapy. About this clone: Its antigen is as yet unknown.

Sequencing used immunoSEQ multiplex PCR; TCRdb keeps in-frame clones, though not all of them. The data hold thousands of clones, with 87% observed a single time. The study, taken as a whole, reports: HPV-responsive T-cell expansion during chemoradiotherapy was linked to improved recurrence-free survival in HPV16-positive patients.

The specimen comprised tumor tissue, sampled from a patient who underwent chemoradiotherapy. This receptor was obtained from a human donor with HPV-associated anogenital cancer. The chain employs TRBV7-2 and TRBJ1-5, with TRBD1 matching 9 bases. CDR3 DNA: TGTGCCAGCAGCTTGCTACAGGGGGCGCATCAGCCCCAGCATTTT. Its protein product is CASSLLQGAHQPQHF.